This TCR beta chain originates from a study of blood T cell repertoires in COVID-19. Study summary: Samples of COVID-19 (acute and convalescent) were obtained from the United States, Italy and Spain.

The method was immunoSEQ multiplex PCR; TCRdb's version includes in-frame clones alone and lacks a portion of them. Of just over 300,000 clones in the sample, over 80% were seen once. The ends lost 8 bases at V and 5 bases at J; junction bases unmatched: 7. The CDR3 is 14 amino acids. CDR1 and CDR2 (germline): SNHLY, FYNNEI. Specimen: PBMCs or T cells enriched from blood (not recorded which). This rearrangement joins TRBV2 to TRBJ1-5, with 9 bases aligning to TRBD1. This sequence originates from a woman aged 18-29 years who had recovered from COVID-19. CDR3 DNA sequence: TGTGCCAGCGCGTATGGGGACAGGGATCAGCCCCAGCATTTT. The encoded protein is CASAYGDRDQPQHF. Variable domain in full (rest from reference TRBV2 and TRBJ1-5): EPEVTQTPSHQVTQMGQEVILRCVPISNHLYFYWYRQILGQKVEFLVSFYNNEISEKSEIFDDQFSVERPDGSNFTLKIRSTKLEDSAMYFCASAYGDRDQPQHFGDGTRLSIL.